This T cell receptor (beta chain) was identified during a study of T cell clonotyping in hematopoietic cell transplantation. Regarding the study as a whole: After transplant, recipient diversity fell while pathologically expanded clonotypes grew through day 180. Higher Inverse Simpson Index values in graft donor and pretransplant recipient predicted broader posttransplant TCR diversity.

Clones were read by immunoSEQ multiplex PCR, and TCRdb kept only the in-frame ones, dropping some. Counted here are about 16,000 clones, 90% occurring once; the ten biggest clones make up around 2.5%. With 0 bases removed from V and 3 bases from J, the gap between germline ends came to 9 bases. Germline V gene data show CDR1 as LNHDA and CDR2 as SQIVND (reference sequence). The CDR3 totals 15 residues. As regards this clone: The antigen is unknown.

Input material: peripheral blood mononuclear cells. This clonotype was sampled from a man aged 45-60 years in good health. Some clones in this sample may be carry-over from other donors' samples. V is TRBV19 and J is TRBJ1-5; tentative D call: TRBD1 (6 bases). The chain's CDR3 is CASSIDGQLNQPQHF. CDR3 DNA: TGTGCCAGTAGTATAGACGGACAGCTCAATCAGCCCCAGCATTTT.